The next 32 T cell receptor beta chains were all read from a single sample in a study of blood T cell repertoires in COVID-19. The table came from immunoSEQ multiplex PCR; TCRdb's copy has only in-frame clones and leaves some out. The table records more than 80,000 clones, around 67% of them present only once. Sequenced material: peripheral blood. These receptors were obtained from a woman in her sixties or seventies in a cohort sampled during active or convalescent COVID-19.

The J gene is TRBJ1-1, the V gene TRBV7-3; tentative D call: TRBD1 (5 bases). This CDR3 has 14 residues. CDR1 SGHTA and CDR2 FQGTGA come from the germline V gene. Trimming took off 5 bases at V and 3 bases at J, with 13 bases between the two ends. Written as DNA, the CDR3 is TGTGCCAGCAGCCTCACGCCGGGGGACACTGAAGCTTTCTTT. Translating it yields CASSLTPGDTEAFF.

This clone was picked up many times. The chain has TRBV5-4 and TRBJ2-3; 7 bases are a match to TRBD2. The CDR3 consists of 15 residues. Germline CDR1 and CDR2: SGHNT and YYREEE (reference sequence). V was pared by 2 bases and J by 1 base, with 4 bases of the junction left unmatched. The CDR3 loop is CASSLSGAGTDTQYF. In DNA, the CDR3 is TGTGCCAGCAGCTTAAGCGGGGCCGGCACAGATACGCAGTATTTT.

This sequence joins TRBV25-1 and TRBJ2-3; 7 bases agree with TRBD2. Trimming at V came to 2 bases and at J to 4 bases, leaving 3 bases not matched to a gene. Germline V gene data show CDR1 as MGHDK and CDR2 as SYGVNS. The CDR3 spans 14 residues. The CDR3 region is CASSERAGSDTQYF. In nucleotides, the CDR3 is TGTGCCAGCAGTGAACGAGCGGGGTCAGATACGCAGTATTTT.

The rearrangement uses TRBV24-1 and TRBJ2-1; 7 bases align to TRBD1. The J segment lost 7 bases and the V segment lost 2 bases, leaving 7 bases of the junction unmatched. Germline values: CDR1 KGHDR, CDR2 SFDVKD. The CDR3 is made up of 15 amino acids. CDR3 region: CATSDWKRQGNEQFF. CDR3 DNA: TGTGCCACCAGTGATTGGAAAAGACAGGGAAATGAGCAGTTCTTC.

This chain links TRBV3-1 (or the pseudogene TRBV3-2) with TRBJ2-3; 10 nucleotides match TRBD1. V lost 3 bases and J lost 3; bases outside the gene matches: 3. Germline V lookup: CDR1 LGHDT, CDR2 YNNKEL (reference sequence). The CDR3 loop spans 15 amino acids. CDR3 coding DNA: TGTGCCAGCAGCCACCGGACAGGGGGTACAGATACGCAGTATTTT. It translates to CASSHRTGGTDTQYF.

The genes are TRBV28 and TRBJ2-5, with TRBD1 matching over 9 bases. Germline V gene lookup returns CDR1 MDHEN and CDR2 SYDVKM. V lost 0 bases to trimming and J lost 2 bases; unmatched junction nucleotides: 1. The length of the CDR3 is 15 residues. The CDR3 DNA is TGTGCCAGCAGTTTATGGACAGGGGGGCAAGAGACCCAGTACTTC. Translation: CASSLWTGGQETQYF.

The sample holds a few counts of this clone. CDR3 nucleotide sequence: TGTGCCAGCAGACTTGGCGGGAGCACAGATACGCAGTATTTT. Translating gives CASRLGGSTDTQYF. The genes are TRBV6-6 and TRBJ2-3; D possibly corresponds to TRBD2 (5 bases). Germline values: CDR1 MNHNY, CDR2 SVGAGI (reference sequence). The CDR3 loop spans 14 amino acids. V was cut by 6 bases and J by 0 bases, with 10 bases left in between.

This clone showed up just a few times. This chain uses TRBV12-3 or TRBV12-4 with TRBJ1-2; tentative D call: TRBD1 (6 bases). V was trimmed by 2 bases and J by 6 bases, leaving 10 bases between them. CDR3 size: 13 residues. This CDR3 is CASSLIGGHGYTF. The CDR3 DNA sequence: TGTGCCAGCAGTTTAATAGGGGGACATGGCTACACCTTC.

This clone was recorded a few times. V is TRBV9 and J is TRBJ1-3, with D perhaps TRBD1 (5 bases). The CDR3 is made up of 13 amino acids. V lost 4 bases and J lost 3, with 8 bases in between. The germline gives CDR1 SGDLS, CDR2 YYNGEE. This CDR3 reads CASSTGIGNTIYF. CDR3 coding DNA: TGTGCCAGCAGCACAGGTATTGGAAACACCATATATTTT.

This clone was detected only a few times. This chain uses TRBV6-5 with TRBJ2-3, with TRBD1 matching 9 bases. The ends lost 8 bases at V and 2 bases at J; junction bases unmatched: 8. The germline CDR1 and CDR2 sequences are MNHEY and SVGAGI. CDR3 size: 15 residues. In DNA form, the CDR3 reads TGTGCCAGCGGACCGGGACAGGGCATCACAGATACGCAGTATTTT. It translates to CASGPGQGITDTQYF.

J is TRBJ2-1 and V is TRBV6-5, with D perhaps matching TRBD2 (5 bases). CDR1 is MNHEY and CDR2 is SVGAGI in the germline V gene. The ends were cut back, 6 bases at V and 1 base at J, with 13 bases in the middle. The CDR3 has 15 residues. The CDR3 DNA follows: TGTGCCAGCAGCTCGACCGGACTTTCCTACAATGAGCAGTTCTTC. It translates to CASSSTGLSYNEQFF.

The CDR3 DNA sequence: TGTGCCAGCAGCTTAGGGGGGGTTCGGAAAGAGACCCAGTACTTC. It yields the protein CASSLGGVRKETQYF. The V and J genes are TRBV7-3 and TRBJ2-5, with 7 bases fitting TRBD2. J gave up 3 bases and V 2 bases, and 6 bases lay outside the gene matches. This CDR3 contains 15 residues. Germline lookup yields CDR1 SGHTA and CDR2 FQGTGA.

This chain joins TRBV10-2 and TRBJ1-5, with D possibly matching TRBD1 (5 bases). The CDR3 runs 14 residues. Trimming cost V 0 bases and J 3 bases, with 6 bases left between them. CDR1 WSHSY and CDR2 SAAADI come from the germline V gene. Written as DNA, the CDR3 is TGCGCCAGCAGTGAGTCGGGACTCAATCAGCCCCAGCATTTT. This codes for CASSESGLNQPQHF.

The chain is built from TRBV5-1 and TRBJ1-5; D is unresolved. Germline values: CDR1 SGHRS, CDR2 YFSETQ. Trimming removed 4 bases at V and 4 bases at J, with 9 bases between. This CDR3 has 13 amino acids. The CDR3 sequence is CASSPDGNQPQHF. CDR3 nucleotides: TGCGCCAGCAGCCCTGACGGGAATCAGCCCCAGCATTTT.

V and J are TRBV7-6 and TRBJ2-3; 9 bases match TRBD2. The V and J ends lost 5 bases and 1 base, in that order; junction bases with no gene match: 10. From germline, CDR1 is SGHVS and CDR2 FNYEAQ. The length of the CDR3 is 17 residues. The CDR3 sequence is CASSEESAGGRTDTQYF. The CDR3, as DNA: TGTGCCAGCAGCGAAGAGTCAGCGGGGGGCCGCACAGATACGCAGTATTTT.

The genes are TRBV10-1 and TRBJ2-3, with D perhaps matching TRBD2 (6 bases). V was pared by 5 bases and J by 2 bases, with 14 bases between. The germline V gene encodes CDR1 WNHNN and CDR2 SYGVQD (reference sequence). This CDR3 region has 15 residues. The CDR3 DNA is TGCGCCAGCAGTCAAACTAGCCACGCCACAGATACGCAGTATTTT. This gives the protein CASSQTSHATDTQYF.

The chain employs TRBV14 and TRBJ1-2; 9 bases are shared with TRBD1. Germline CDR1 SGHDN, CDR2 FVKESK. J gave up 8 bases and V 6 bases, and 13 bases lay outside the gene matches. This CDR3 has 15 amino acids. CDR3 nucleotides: TGTGCCAGCAGACCCACCGGGACAGGGCCGAGCGGCTACACCTTC. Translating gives CASRPTGTGPSGYTF.

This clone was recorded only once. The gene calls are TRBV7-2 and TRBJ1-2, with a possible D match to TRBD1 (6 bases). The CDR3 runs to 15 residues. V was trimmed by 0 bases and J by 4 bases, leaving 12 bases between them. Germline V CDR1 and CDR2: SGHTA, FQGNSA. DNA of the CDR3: TGTGCCAGCAGCTTAGCGAGGCAGGGGCCCTATGGCTACACCTTC. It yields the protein CASSLARQGPYGYTF.

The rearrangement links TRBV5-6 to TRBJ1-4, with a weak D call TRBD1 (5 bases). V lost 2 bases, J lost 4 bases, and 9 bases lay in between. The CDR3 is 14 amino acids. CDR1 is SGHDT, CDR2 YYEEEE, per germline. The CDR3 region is CASSFWGVNEKLFF. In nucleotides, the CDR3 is TGTGCCAGCAGCTTCTGGGGGGTTAATGAAAAACTGTTTTTT.

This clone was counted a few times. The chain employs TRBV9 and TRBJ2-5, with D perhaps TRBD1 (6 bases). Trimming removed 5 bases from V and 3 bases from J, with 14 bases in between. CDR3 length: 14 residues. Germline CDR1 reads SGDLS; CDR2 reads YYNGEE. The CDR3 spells CASSETGTKETQYF. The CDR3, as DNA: TGTGCCAGCAGTGAAACCGGGACAAAAGAGACCCAGTACTTC.

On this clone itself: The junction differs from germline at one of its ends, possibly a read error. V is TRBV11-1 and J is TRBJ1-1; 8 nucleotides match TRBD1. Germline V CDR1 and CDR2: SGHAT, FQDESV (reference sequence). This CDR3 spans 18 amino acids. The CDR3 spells CASSLASHGGTGNTEAFF. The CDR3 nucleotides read TGTGCCAGCAGCCTAGCATCTCACGGCGGGACAGGGAACACTGAAGCTTTCTTT.

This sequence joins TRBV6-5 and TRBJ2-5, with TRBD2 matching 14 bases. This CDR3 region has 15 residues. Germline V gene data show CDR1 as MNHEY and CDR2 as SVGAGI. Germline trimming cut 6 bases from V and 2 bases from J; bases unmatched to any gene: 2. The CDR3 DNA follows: TGTGCCAGCAGCTGGACTAGCGGGGGGCAAGAGACCCAGTACTTC. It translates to CASSWTSGGQETQYF.

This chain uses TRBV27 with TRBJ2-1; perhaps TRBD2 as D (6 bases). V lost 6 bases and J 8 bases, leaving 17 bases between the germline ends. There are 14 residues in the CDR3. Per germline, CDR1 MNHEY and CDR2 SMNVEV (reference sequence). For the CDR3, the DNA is TGTGCCAGCAGCCTTGGGCGGGGTCTGGATGAGCAGTTCTTC. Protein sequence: CASSLGRGLDEQFF.

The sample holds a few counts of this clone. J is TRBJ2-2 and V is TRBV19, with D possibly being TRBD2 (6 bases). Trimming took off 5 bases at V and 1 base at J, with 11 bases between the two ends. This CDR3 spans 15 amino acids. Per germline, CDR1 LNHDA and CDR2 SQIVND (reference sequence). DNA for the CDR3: TGTGCCAGTAGTTCATGGGGAGGGAACACCGGGGAGCTGTTTTTT. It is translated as CASSSWGGNTGELFF.

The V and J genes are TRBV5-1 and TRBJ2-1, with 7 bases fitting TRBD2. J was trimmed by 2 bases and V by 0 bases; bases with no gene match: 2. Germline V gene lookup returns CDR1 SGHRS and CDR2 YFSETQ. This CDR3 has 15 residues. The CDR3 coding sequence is TGCGCCAGCAGCTTGGAGGGGACTACCTACAATGAGCAGTTCTTC. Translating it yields CASSLEGTTYNEQFF.

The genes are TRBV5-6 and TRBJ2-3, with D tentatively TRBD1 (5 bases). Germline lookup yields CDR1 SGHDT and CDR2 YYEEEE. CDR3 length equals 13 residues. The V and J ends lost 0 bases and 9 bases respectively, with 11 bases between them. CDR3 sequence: CASSLEGFRTQYF. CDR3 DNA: TGTGCCAGCAGCTTGGAGGGGTTTAGGACGCAGTATTTT. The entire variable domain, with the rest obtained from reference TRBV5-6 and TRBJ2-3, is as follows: DAGVTQSPTHLIKTRGQQVTLRCSPKSGHDTVSWYQQALGQGPQFIFQYYEEEERQRGNFPDRFSGHQFPNYSSELNVNALLLGDSALYLCASSLEGFRTQYFGPGTRLTVL.

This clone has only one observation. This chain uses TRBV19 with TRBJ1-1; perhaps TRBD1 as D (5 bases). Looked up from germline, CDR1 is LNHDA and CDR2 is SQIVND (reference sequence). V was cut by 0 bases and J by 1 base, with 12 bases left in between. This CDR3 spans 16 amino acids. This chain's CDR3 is CASSIDPGKANTEAFF. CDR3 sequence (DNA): TGTGCCAGTAGTATAGATCCAGGGAAGGCGAACACTGAAGCTTTCTTT. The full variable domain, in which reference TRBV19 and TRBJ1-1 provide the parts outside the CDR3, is DGGITQSPKYLFRKEGQNVTLSCEQNLNHDAMYWYRQDPGQGLRLIYYSQIVNDFQKGDIAEGYSVSREKKESFPLTVTSAQKNPTAFYLCASSIDPGKANTEAFFGQGTRLTVV.

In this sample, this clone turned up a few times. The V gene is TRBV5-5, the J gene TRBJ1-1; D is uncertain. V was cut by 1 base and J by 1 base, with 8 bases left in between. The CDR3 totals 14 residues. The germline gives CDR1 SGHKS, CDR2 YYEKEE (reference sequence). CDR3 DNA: TGTGCCAGCAGCTTGTTCGGGGAGAACACTGAAGCTTTCTTT. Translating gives CASSLFGENTEAFF.

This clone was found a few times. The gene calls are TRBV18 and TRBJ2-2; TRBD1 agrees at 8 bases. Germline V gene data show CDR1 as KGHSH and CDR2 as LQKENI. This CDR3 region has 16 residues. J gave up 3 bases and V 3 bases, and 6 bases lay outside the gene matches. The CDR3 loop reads CASSPRTGWDTGELFF. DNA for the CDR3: TGTGCCAGCTCACCCCGGACAGGGTGGGACACCGGGGAGCTGTTTTTT.

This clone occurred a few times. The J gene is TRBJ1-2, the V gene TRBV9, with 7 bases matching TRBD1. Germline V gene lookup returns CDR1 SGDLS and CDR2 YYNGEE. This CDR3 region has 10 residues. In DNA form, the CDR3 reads TGTGGCGTAACAGGGGATGGCTACACCTTC. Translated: CGVTGDGYTF.

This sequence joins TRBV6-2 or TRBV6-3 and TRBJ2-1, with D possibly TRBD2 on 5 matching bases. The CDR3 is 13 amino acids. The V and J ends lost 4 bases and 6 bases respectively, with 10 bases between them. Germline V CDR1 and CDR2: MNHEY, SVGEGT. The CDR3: CASSSPLVNEQFF. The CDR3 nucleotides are TGTGCCAGCAGTTCCCCACTAGTCAATGAGCAGTTCTTC.

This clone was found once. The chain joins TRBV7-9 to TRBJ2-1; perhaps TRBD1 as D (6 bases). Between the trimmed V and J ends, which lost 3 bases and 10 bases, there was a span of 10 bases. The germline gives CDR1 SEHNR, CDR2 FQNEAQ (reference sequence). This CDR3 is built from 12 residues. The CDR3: CASSLSGQEQFF. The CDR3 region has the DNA TGTGCCAGCAGCTTGAGCGGACAGGAGCAGTTCTTC. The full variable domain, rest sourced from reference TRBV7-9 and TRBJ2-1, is DTGVSQNPRHKITKRGQNVTFRCDPISEHNRLYWYRQTLGQGPEFLTYFQNEAQLEKSRLLSDRFSAERPKGSFSTLEIQRTEQGDSAMYLCASSLSGQEQFFGPGTRLTVL.